This entry features one TCR beta chain sequence. There is no known antigen for this receptor. Base qualities are not at hand, and no much larger clone is one base apart. Healthy HIV-negative adults with no recently reported acute infections or vaccinations were included as donors. Every donor was a Caucasian adult residing in Nashville, Tennessee, USA. CD4+ T cells were enriched by magnetic negative selection, after which naive cells were positively selected on CD45RA and the negative fraction was taken as the memory subset. Blood was collected by leukapheresis, and PBMCs were isolated by Ficoll-Histopaque density gradient centrifugation and then cryopreserved in liquid nitrogen vapor phase. Purity and quantity of every magnetically sorted T cell population were checked by analytical flow cytometry. Each sorted fraction had its genomic DNA isolated and then quantified by UV absorbance on a Nanodrop 2000c.

This entry belongs to a study of shared clonotypes between healthy human individuals (dated by TCRdb to 2020 to 2021). At the level of the whole study: The cohort included a few men and two women between 18 and 49 years of age. For each donor, CD4 naive and CD4 memory were each run on three plates, CD8 naive on two plates, and CD8 memory on one plate. Blood TCR repertoires of five healthy adults were deeply sequenced to estimate repertoire size and the extent of clonotype sharing between individuals. Leukapheresis yielded between about 0.85 and 10 billion PBMCs per donor. Different laboratories and diverse techniques were used to prepare libraries and sequence TCR repertoires, to increase sequencing depth and limit assay-specific biases. What the study reported, not specific to this receptor: Clonotypes shared by all four sorted-subset donors showed higher generation probabilities than non-shared clonotypes. The small number of donors limited the genetic and exposure-history diversity represented. Sampling was limited to blood, and TCR repertoires in tissue likely differ from TCR repertoires in blood. Estimated clonotype richness was generally larger for naive than for memory subsets. When four donors were compared, the shared fraction of clonotypes was about 5% for naive CD4, around 4% for naive CD8, 2% to 2.5% for memory CD4, and less than 0.45% for memory CD8. Rarefaction of sorted-subset datasets indicated incomplete sequencing despite the large sequencing depth. Pairwise subsampling indicated that sequencing depth was expected to affect the degree of clonotype sharing among donors.

Reading from cysteine to phenylalanine, the CDR3 counts 14 amino acids. Of all the DNA, just the CDR3 is kept, 42 bases in frame from base 1. CDR1 and CDR2, per the germline V gene, are SNHLY and FYNNEI. V is pared back by 10 bases and J by 0 bases, with 12 bases lying between the germline termini. TCR CDR3 regions were amplified from genomic DNA by multiplex PCR using the deep immunoSEQ assay. Genomic DNA extracted from each cell subset was distributed evenly over all wells of several immunoSEQ 96-well plates, and each plate served as one replicate. For sorted subsets, approximately 200 ng of genomic DNA, equivalent to about 30,000 T cell genomes, went into each replicate PCR. Purified libraries were measured with a Qubit 3.0 fluorometer, size-checked on a Bioanalyzer 2100, and measured again with the KAPA Library Quantification kit. Every immunoSEQ 96-well plate was sequenced on a separate single-read 150-cycle Illumina NextSeq 550 flow cell. The original pipeline was this. Because the immunoSEQ output held only junctional sequences and lacked quality scores, the filtering could not match the filtering applied to full-length reads. Sequences were annotated with PyIR, a Python wrapper for IgBLAST v1.9, using IMGT germline references to assign V/J genes and CDR3. Reads were filtered out if the reads had weak V/J assignments (E-value above 1e-6), no CDR3, stop codons, out-of-frame junctions, or ambiguous translated residues. V3J clonotypes were defined as sequences sharing the same inferred V gene, J gene, and CDR3 amino acid sequence. Percentage overlap between repertoires was calculated by dividing the number of shared unique clonotypes by the size of the smaller repertoire. RTK rarefaction, the Chao1 estimator, and Recon v2.1 estimates of unobserved clonotypes were used to assess repertoire richness. Generation probabilities for all TCRbeta clonotypes obtained by the gDNA method from four donors were computed using OLGA. TCRdb holds this immuneACCESS table with in-frame rearrangements only. Some clones are missing; in checked studies, unresolved V genes explain under half, and the rest has no known cause. The V and J calls and the clone size are those of that table, but D and trimming were determined from the DNA. In this sample the table shows about 1.1 million clones, approximately 80% of which occur a single time. Of the sample, around 0.47% falls within the top ten clones.

The chain employs TRBV2 and TRBJ2-2; the D segment may tentatively be TRBD1 or TRBD2, each giving 6 matched bases. The TCR sequence derives from a man between 18 and 35 years old in good health. Some clones in this sample may be carry-over from other donors' samples. The specimen sequenced was memory CD4+ T cells from PBMCs. This specimen's cell subset or site label, per the study, means: CD45RA-negative fraction. The CDR3 protein sequence reads: CATTGAANTGELFF. The nucleotide sequence reads as follows: TGTGCCACCACGGGGGCCGCGAACACCGGGGAGCTGTTTTTT.